Below are 31 T cell receptor beta chains sequenced from a single sample in a study of CD8+CD57+ T cells in acquired aplastic anemia. The template for TCR beta VDJ and CDR3 sequence profiling was genomic DNA. Each CDR3 protein gets one entry after TCRdb re-called the reads with MiXCR. The data show 170,000 or so distinct CDR3 sequences, around 48% seen once. Patients chosen for sequencing had shown CD8+CD57+ cell expansion by flow cytometry. The sequenced sample was sorted CD4+, CD8+, or CD8+CD57+ T cells (not recorded which) from PBMCs. The receptors come from a human donor with aplastic anemia.

This clonotype occurred a few times. The junction does not match germline at one end; this may be a read error. This chain links TRBV6-5 with TRBJ2-5; D unclear. The CDR3 is 15 amino acids. The germline gives CDR1 MNHEY, CDR2 SVGAGI. CDR3 DNA: TGTGCCAGCAGTTACTCGGTGGCAGTACAAGGGACCCAGTACTTC. It specifies CASSYSVAVQGTQYF.

At least ten counts were recorded for this clonotype. J is TRBJ2-3 and V is TRBV15, with 7 nucleotides matching TRBD1. V lost 3 bases, J lost 2 bases, and 8 bases stayed unmatched. CDR3 size: 16 residues. The germline CDR1 and CDR2 sequences are LNHNV and YYDKDF (reference sequence). CDR3 nucleotides: TGTGCCACCAGCAGGGAATACAGGGGATTCACAGATACGCAGTATTTT. Residues: CATSREYRGFTDTQYF. Supplemented by reference TRBV15 and TRBJ2-3, the full variable domain reads DAMVIQNPRYQVTQFGKPVTLSCSQTLNHNVMYWYQQKSSQAPKLLFHYYDKDFNNEADTPDNFQSRRPNTSFCFLDIRSPGLGDTAMYLCATSREYRGFTDTQYFGPGTRLTVL.

The chain joins TRBV10-3 to TRBJ1-2, with D hard to call. Germline V gives CDR1 ENHRY, CDR2 SYGVKD. V lost 0 bases and J 8 bases, leaving 10 bases between the germline ends. The CDR3 has 13 residues. In DNA form, the CDR3 reads TGTGCCATCAGTGAGTCGGCCGGAGGGGGCTACACCTTC. This sequence encodes CAISESAGGGYTF.

The chain uses TRBV19 and TRBJ1-2, with D unresolved. The CDR3 totals 15 residues. Trimming removed 2 bases at V and 4 bases at J, with 14 bases between. Germline V CDR1 and CDR2: LNHDA, SQIVND (reference sequence). The CDR3: CASSIWAGRSYGYTF. The CDR3 coding sequence is TGTGCCAGTAGTATATGGGCAGGTCGCAGCTATGGCTACACCTTC.

This clonotype was counted at least ten times. The chain joins TRBV9 to TRBJ2-1, with a possible D match to TRBD2 (7 bases). The CDR3 contains 15 residues. CDR1 and CDR2 from the germline V gene are SGDLS and YYNGEE. V was cut by 0 bases and J by 9 bases, with 16 bases left in between. This CDR3 reads CASSVGGPSGFEQFF. CDR3 coding DNA: TGTGCCAGCAGCGTAGGGGGGCCTAGCGGCTTTGAGCAGTTCTTC.

The CDR3, as DNA: TGTGCCAGCAGTGACAGAACTCTCTCCAATCAGCCCCAGCATTTT. Its protein product is CASSDRTLSNQPQHF. J is TRBJ1-5 and V is TRBV2; D is uncertain. CDR3 length: 15 amino acids. Germline CDR1 and CDR2: SNHLY and FYNNEI. V shed 3 bases and J shed 3 bases, with 12 bases lying between them.

The table lists this clonotype with many counts. The V gene is TRBV7-9, the J gene TRBJ2-7; D is perhaps TRBD2 (6 bases). V was pared by 5 bases and J by 6 bases, with 11 bases between. Germline loops: CDR1 SEHNR, CDR2 FQNEAQ (reference sequence). There are 12 residues in the CDR3. The CDR3 loop reads CASSPRGAEQYF. CDR3 bases: TGTGCCAGCAGCCCCCGCGGGGCCGAGCAGTACTTC.

This clonotype was picked up many times. V and J are TRBV19 and TRBJ1-4; a weak D match, TRBD1 (5 bases). Germline CDR1 is LNHDA and CDR2 is SQIVND (reference sequence). With 3 bases removed from V and 7 bases from J, the gap between germline ends came to 12 bases. CDR3 length: 14 residues. CDR3 nucleotide sequence: TGTGCCAGTAGTATTTTCAGGGACGGTGAAAAACTGTTTTTT. Its protein is CASSIFRDGEKLFF.

This clonotype has more than one count but fewer than ten. The chain employs TRBV7-3 and TRBJ1-2; TRBD1 aligns across 7 bases. The CDR3 runs 13 residues. The germline V gene encodes CDR1 SGHTA and CDR2 FQGTGA. The V segment lost 5 bases and the J segment 4 bases; nucleotides outside the gene matches: 4. This chain's CDR3 is CASSVRQGYGYTF. The CDR3 nucleotides read TGTGCCAGCAGCGTGAGACAGGGCTATGGCTACACCTTC.

There are many counts of this clonotype. V is TRBV7-9 and J is TRBJ2-1; D is uncertain. Trimming pared 7 bases from V and 7 bases from J, leaving 8 bases between. CDR1 and CDR2 (germline): SEHNR, FQNEAQ (reference sequence). CDR3 size: 11 residues. CDR3 bases: TGTGCCAGCACCCAGTCGAATGAGCAGTTCTTC. Its translation is CASTQSNEQFF. The full variable domain, in which reference TRBV7-9 and TRBJ2-1 provide the parts outside the CDR3, is DTGVSQNPRHKITKRGQNVTFRCDPISEHNRLYWYRQTLGQGPEFLTYFQNEAQLEKSRLLSDRFSAERPKGSFSTLEIQRTEQGDSAMYLCASTQSNEQFFGPGTRLTVL.

The chain recombines TRBV15 with TRBJ2-3, with 10 bases identical to TRBD1. The CDR3 consists of 17 residues. Germline values: CDR1 LNHNV, CDR2 YYDKDF (reference sequence). With 3 bases clipped from V and 2 bases from J, the junction kept 8 bases outside the gene matches. The CDR3 nucleotides are TGTGCCACCAGCAGGAGCCCGGGACAGGGGAACACAGATACGCAGTATTTT. Translated, it gives CATSRSPGQGNTDTQYF. The variable domain in full, completed from reference TRBV15 and TRBJ2-3, reads DAMVIQNPRYQVTQFGKPVTLSCSQTLNHNVMYWYQQKSSQAPKLLFHYYDKDFNNEADTPDNFQSRRPNTSFCFLDIRSPGLGDTAMYLCATSRSPGQGNTDTQYFGPGTRLTVL.

This clonotype was detected many times. The gene calls are TRBV7-2 and TRBJ1-2; D gene uncertain. Germline V lookup: CDR1 SGHTA, CDR2 FQGNSA. CDR3 size: 14 residues. Trimming took off 5 bases at V and 3 bases at J, with 13 bases between the two ends. The CDR3 nucleotides are TGTGCCAGCAGCCTCCCGTTGGGTTACTATGGCTACACCTTC. It encodes CASSLPLGYYGYTF.

The chain's CDR3 is CSVGSPGGNSYEQYF. CDR3 in DNA: TGCAGCGTTGGGTCCCCGGGGGGTAACTCCTACGAGCAGTACTTC. The chain carries TRBV29-1 and TRBJ2-7, with 7 bases identical to TRBD2. The CDR3 extends over 15 amino acids. With 4 bases clipped from V and 0 bases from J, the junction kept 9 bases outside the gene matches. The germline V gene encodes CDR1 SQVTM and CDR2 ANQGSEA.

This clonotype was observed many times. The V and J genes are TRBV7-6 and TRBJ2-7, with a tentative D call TRBD1 (6 bases). The V gene lost 7 bases and the J gene lost 0 bases, with 22 bases spanning the gap. CDR1 SGHVS and CDR2 FNYEAQ come from the germline V gene. The CDR3 contains 17 residues. Here the CDR3 DNA reads TGTGCCAGCACCAAAGAACAGGGATCCTACGACTCCTACGAGCAGTACTTC. Translated, it gives CASTKEQGSYDSYEQYF.

At least ten counts were recorded for this clonotype. This chain joins TRBV13 and TRBJ2-7; D call uncertain. V lost 1 base, J lost 3 bases, and 4 bases lay in between. CDR1 and CDR2 from the germline V gene are PRHDT and FYEKMQ (reference sequence). This CDR3 comprises 12 residues. The CDR3 loop is CASSLDHYEQYF. CDR3 sequence (DNA): TGTGCCAGCAGCTTAGACCACTACGAGCAGTACTTC. The full variable domain, rest sourced from reference TRBV13 and TRBJ2-7, is AAGVIQSPRHLIKEKRETATLKCYPIPRHDTVYWYQQGPGQDPQFLISFYEKMQSDKGSIPDRFSAQQFSDYHSELNMSSLELGDSALYFCASSLDHYEQYFGPGTRLTVT.

This clonotype was picked up many times. The chain carries TRBV12-3 or TRBV12-4 and TRBJ2-6; no definite D call. CDR3 length equals 17 residues. V was cut by 2 bases and J by 0 bases, with 11 bases left in between. The CDR3 bases are TGTGCCAGCAGTTTATCTTGGGATGTCTCTGGGGCCAACGTCCTGACTTTC. Protein product: CASSLSWDVSGANVLTF.

This clonotype occurred many times. V usage is TRBV7-9 and J usage is TRBJ2-7, with D tentatively TRBD1 or TRBD2 (6 bases each). CDR1 and CDR2 from the germline V gene are SEHNR and FQNEAQ (reference sequence). The CDR3 runs 12 residues. Trimming stripped 6 bases from V and 9 bases from J, with 15 bases between. The CDR3 spells CASRRDTDLQYF. For the CDR3, the DNA is TGTGCCAGCAGGCGGGACACGGACTTGCAGTACTTC.

The gene calls are TRBV27 and TRBJ1-5, with D perhaps TRBD1 (5 bases). The CDR3 sequence is 15 residues long. CDR1 MNHEY and CDR2 SMNVEV come from the germline V gene (reference sequence). Between the trimmed V and J ends, which lost 3 bases and 2 bases, there was a span of 11 bases. This chain's CDR3 is CASSLAGTGNQPQHF. CDR3 nucleotides: TGTGCCAGCAGTTTGGCCGGGACTGGCAATCAGCCCCAGCATTTT.

The table lists this clonotype with many counts. This chain links TRBV12-3 or TRBV12-4 with TRBJ2-7, with D hard to call. The CDR3 is made up of 14 amino acids. V lost 5 bases and J 3 bases, leaving 14 bases between the germline ends. The CDR3 region has the DNA TGTGCCAGCAGTCCACTAAGGACGGGCTACGAGCAGTACTTC. Translated: CASSPLRTGYEQYF.

This clonotype turned up a few times. The rearrangement links TRBV2 to TRBJ1-1; tentatively, D is TRBD1 (6 bases). This CDR3 has 15 amino acids. Germline CDR1 is SNHLY and CDR2 is FYNNEI. V lost 6 bases and J lost 5, with 19 bases in between. The CDR3 nucleotides read TGTGCCAGCAGCTTAGCGGGGGGCACGGAGACTGAAGCTTTCTTT. This sequence encodes CASSLAGGTETEAFF.

The chain is built from TRBV7-8 and TRBJ2-5; D remains unclear. Germline V gene data show CDR1 as SGHVS and CDR2 as FQNEAQ. The CDR3 has 13 residues. Trimming removed 8 bases at V and 4 bases at J, with 14 bases between. CDR3 amino acids: CASRVALGETQYF. Written as DNA, the CDR3 is TGTGCCAGCCGAGTGGCCTTGGGAGAGACCCAGTACTTC.

V is TRBV7-2 and J is TRBJ1-1, with unresolved D. CDR3 length equals 13 residues. Looked up from germline, CDR1 is SGHTA and CDR2 is FQGNSA. Trimming took 1 base from V and 8 from J, leaving 11 bases between them. This CDR3 reads CASSLGVAKEAFF. The DNA for the CDR3 is TGTGCCAGCAGCTTAGGCGTGGCAAAGGAAGCTTTCTTT.

This clonotype was observed many times. This chain uses TRBV9 with TRBJ1-3, with a tentative D call TRBD1 (5 bases). CDR1 is SGDLS, CDR2 YYNGEE, per germline. V lost 4 bases to trimming and J lost 0 bases, with 11 bases between them. The CDR3 loop spans 15 amino acids. CDR3 in amino acids: CASSTSGISGNTIYF. DNA for the CDR3: TGTGCCAGCAGCACGTCAGGGATCTCTGGAAACACCATATATTTT.

This chain's CDR3 is CASSRLTGVNSPLHF. CDR3 DNA: TGCGCCAGCAGCCGCCTAACAGGGGTCAATTCACCCCTCCACTTT. The chain couples TRBV4-1 to TRBJ1-6, with 7 bases fitting TRBD1. The CDR3 has 15 amino acids. From germline, CDR1 is MGHRA and CDR2 YSYEKL. V was pared by 4 bases and J by 7 bases, with 7 bases of the junction left unmatched.

Concerning this clonotype: Lacking the conserved final phenylalanine or tryptophan, this CDR3 likely reflects a read error. V usage is TRBV6-1 and J usage is TRBJ1-6; D gene ambiguous. Germline lookup yields CDR1 MNHNS and CDR2 SASEGT. The V and J ends lost 6 bases and 5 bases respectively, with 14 bases between them. CDR3 length: 15 residues. CDR3 DNA: TGTGCCAGCAGCTTATCGGACGGTCATAATTCACCCCTCCACCTT. Protein product: CASSLSDGHNSPLHL.

This clonotype came up many times. This CDR3 is CASSPGLAGGDNEQFF. DNA for the CDR3: TGTGCCAGCAGCCCGGGACTAGCGGGAGGGGACAATGAGCAGTTCTTC. This sequence joins TRBV9 and TRBJ2-1; TRBD2 aligns across 16 bases. Germline V gene data show CDR1 as SGDLS and CDR2 as YYNGEE. The V gene end was trimmed by 4 bases and the J gene end by 5 bases; junction bases not matched to a gene: 3. This CDR3 has 16 amino acids.

This clonotype was counted between two and nine times. The chain carries TRBV3-1 and TRBJ2-3, with 7 bases lining up with TRBD1. Germline-derived CDR1 and CDR2 are LGHDT and YNNKEL (reference sequence). Trimming at V came to 2 bases and at J to 5 bases, leaving 10 bases not matched to a gene. This CDR3 has 16 amino acids. CDR3 loop: CASSQRQGGGLDTQYF. As DNA, the CDR3 is TGTGCCAGCAGCCAACGACAGGGTGGGGGTCTAGATACGCAGTATTTT.

The V and J genes are TRBV25-1 and TRBJ1-1, with TRBD1 identical over 7 bases. Germline values: CDR1 MGHDK, CDR2 SYGVNS. The CDR3 spans 15 residues. For the CDR3, the DNA is TGTGTCACACAAGCACCGGACAGGATGGACACTGAAGCTTTCTTT. Encoded protein: CVTQAPDRMDTEAFF. Supplemented by reference TRBV25-1 and TRBJ1-1, the full variable domain reads EADIYQTPRYLVIGTGKKITLECSQTMGHDKMYWYQQDPGMELHLIHYSYGVNSTEKGDLSSESTVSRIRTEHFPLTLESARPSHTSQYLCVTQAPDRMDTEAFFGQGTRLTVV.

This clonotype was detected once. The germline gene is not matched at one end of the junction; a read error may be the cause. V gene TRBV12-3 or TRBV12-4 combines with J gene TRBJ2-1; D might be TRBD1 or TRBD2, each matching 5 bases. The length of the CDR3 is 12 residues. The DNA of the CDR3 is TGTGCCAGCAGTTTCGGGGCCAATGAGCGGTTCTTC. Amino acids: CASSFGANERFF.

Of note for this clonotype: An end of the junction does not agree with germline; a read error may underlie this. The V gene is TRBV20-1, the J gene TRBJ2-7; D possibly uses TRBD1 or TRBD2 (5 bases each). Per the germline V gene, CDR1 is DFQATT and CDR2 is SNEGSKA (reference sequence). The CDR3 is made up of 13 amino acids. The CDR3 loop reads CSVLGASSYEQCF. The CDR3, as DNA: TGCAGTGTTCTCGGGGCGAGCTCCTACGAGCAGTGCTTC.

This clonotype was observed a few times. V gene TRBV6-1 combines with J gene TRBJ2-7; TRBD2 agrees at 9 bases. The CDR3 loop spans 13 amino acids. Germline assignment: CDR1 MNHNS and CDR2 SASEGT. The V segment lost 6 bases and the J segment 6 bases; nucleotides outside the gene matches: 6. CDR3 protein: CASRSSGRLEQYF. CDR3 in DNA: TGTGCCAGCAGATCCAGCGGGAGGCTCGAGCAGTACTTC.